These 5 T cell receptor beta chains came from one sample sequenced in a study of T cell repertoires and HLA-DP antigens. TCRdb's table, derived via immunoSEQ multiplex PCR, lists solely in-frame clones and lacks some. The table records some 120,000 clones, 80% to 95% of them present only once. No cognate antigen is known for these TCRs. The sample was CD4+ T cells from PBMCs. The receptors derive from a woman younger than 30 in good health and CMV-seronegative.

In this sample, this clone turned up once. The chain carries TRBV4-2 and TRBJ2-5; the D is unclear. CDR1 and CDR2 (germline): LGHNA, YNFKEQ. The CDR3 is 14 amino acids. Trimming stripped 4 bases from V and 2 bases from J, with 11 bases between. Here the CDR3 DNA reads TGTGCCAGCAGCCGAGGAACTACTCAAGAGACCCAGTACTTC. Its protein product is CASSRGTTQETQYF.

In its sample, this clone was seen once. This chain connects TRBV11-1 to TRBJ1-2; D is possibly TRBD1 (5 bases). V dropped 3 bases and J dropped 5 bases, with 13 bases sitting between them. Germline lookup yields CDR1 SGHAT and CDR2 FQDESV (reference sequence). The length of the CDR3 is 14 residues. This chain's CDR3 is CASSFSASGYGYTF. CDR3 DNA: TGTGCCAGCAGCTTCTCGGCGTCAGGGTATGGCTACACCTTC. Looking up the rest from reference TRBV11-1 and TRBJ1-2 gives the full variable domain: EAEVAQSPRYKITEKSQAVAFWCDPISGHATLYWYRQILGQGPELLVQFQDESVVDDSQLPKDRFSAERLKGVDSTLKIQPAELGDSAMYLCASSFSASGYGYTFGSGTRLTVV.

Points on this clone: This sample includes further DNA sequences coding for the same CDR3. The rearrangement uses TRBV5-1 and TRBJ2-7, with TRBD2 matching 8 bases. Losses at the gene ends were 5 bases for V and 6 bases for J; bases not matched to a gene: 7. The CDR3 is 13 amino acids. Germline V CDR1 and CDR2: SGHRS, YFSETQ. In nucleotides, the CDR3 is TGCGCCAGCAGGTCGGGACTAGTTGGCGAGCAGTACGTC. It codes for CASRSGLVGEQYV.

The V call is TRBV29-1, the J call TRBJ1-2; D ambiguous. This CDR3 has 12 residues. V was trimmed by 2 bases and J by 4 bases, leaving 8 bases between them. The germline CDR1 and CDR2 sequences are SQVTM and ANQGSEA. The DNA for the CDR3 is TGCAGCGTTGAACCCAGCCCCTATGGCTACACCTTC. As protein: CSVEPSPYGYTF.

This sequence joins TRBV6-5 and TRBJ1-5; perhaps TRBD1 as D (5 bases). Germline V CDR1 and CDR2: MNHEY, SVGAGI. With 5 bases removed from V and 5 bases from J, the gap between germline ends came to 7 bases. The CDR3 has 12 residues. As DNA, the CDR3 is TGTGCCAGCAGTGCGGGGGATCAGCCCCAGCATTTT. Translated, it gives CASSAGDQPQHF.